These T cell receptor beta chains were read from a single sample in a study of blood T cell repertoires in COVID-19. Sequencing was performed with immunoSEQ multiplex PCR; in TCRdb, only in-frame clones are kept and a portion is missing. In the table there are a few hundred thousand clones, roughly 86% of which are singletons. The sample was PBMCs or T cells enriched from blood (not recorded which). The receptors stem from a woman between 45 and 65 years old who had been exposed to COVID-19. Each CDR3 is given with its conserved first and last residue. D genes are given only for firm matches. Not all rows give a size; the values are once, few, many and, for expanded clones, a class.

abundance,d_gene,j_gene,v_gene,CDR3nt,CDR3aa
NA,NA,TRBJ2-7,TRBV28,TGTGCCAGCAGTTTAAACGCGGGTAGCGAGCAGTACTTC,CASSLNAGSEQYF
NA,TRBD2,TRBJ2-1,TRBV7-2,TGTGCCAGCAGCCCCCAGCGGGGGGCCTACAATGAGCAGTTCTTC,CASSPQRGAYNEQFF
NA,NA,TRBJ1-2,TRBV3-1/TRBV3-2,TGTGCCAGCAGCCCCCGATTCAACAGCTATAACTATGGCTACACCTTC,CASSPRFNSYNYGYTF
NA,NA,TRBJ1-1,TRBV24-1,TGTGCCACCAGTGATTTGTGGGGGGTTCTCTTGGAGTTGGACACTGAAGCTTTCTTT,CATSDLWGVLLELDTEAFF
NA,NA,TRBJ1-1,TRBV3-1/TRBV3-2,TGTGCCAGCAGCCACCGGGACACAAGTAACACTGAAGCTTTCTTT,CASSHRDTSNTEAFF
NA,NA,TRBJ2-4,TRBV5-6,TGTGCCAGCAGACAGCAGGGAAATCAAATTCAGTACTTC,CASRQQGNQIQYF
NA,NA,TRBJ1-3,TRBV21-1,TGTGCCAGCAGCAAAATCGGGGGACCGGTCCGCGGAAACACCATATATTTT,CASSKIGGPVRGNTIYF
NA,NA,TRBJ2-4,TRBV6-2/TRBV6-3,TGTGCCAGCAGTTACAGGGGAGGGGGAACCCGGAACATTCAGTACTTC,CASSYRGGGTRNIQYF
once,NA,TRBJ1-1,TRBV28,TGTGCCAGCCTCCGGGGAGGGAGGGGGACTGAAGCTTTCTTT,CASLRGGRGTEAFF
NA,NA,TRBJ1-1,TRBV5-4,TGTGCCAGCAGCTGGGGGCTCCGGGACACCCAGAACACTGAAGCTTTCTTT,CASSWGLRDTQNTEAFF
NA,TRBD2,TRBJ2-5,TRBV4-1,TGCGCCAGCAGCCAAGTGGCTAGCGGGGGAGAGACCCAGTACTTC,CASSQVASGGETQYF
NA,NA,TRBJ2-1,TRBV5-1,TGCGCCAGCAGCTTGGGGGGCCACCGTAATGAGCAGTTCTTC,CASSLGGHRNEQFF
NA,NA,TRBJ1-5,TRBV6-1,TGTGCCAGCAGTGAATTGGGAGGGGGCAATCAGCCCCAGCATTTT,CASSELGGGNQPQHF
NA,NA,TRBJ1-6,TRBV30,TGTGCCTGGACGATTTGGGCAGGGGCCTATAATTCACCCCTCCACTTT,CAWTIWAGAYNSPLHF
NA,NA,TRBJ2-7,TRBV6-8,TGTGCCAGCAGTTTCGGACAAGACGTTTACGAGCAGTACTTC,CASSFGQDVYEQYF
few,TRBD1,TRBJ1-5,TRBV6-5,TGTGCCAGCAGCCTGACAGGGGTCAATCAGCCCCAGCATTTT,CASSLTGVNQPQHF
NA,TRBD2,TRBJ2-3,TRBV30,TGTGCCTGGGAAACGGGAGGTTGGACGCAGTATTTT,CAWETGGWTQYF
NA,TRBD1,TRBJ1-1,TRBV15,TGTGCCACCAGCGCCAGACAGGGCAGGGACACTGAAGCTTTCTTT,CATSARQGRDTEAFF
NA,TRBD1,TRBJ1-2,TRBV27,TGTGCCAGCAGTTTACTCGCAGGGGGCTATGGCTACACCTTC,CASSLLAGGYGYTF